Listed here are 25 T cell receptor beta chains from one sample, sequenced in a study of blood T cell repertoires in COVID-19. Profiled with immunoSEQ multiplex PCR; TCRdb holds only in-frame clones, not every one. The sample holds around 700,000 clones; about 90% are singletons and the top ten take under 0.3%. Material: peripheral blood. The receptors stem from a woman under 30 with acute or convalescent COVID-19.

V usage is TRBV3-1 (or the pseudogene TRBV3-2) and J usage is TRBJ1-6; 7 nucleotides align to TRBD1. V lost 4 bases to trimming and J lost 8 bases; unmatched junction nucleotides: 8. CDR1 is LGHDT and CDR2 is YNNKEL in the germline V gene (reference sequence). The CDR3 sequence is 15 residues long. For the CDR3, the DNA is TGTGCCAGCAGCCTCAGGACAGGTTTCGATTCACCCCTCCACTTT. This gives the protein CASSLRTGFDSPLHF.

This chain joins TRBV6-6 and TRBJ1-2; 7 bases agree with TRBD1. Per the germline V gene, CDR1 is MNHNY and CDR2 is SVGAGI (reference sequence). J was trimmed by 7 bases and V by 6 bases; bases with no gene match: 8. The CDR3 loop spans 13 amino acids. The CDR3 loop is CASSNDRVRGYTF. The CDR3 bases are TGTGCCAGCAGCAACGACAGGGTCCGTGGCTACACCTTC.

This chain connects TRBV7-6 to TRBJ2-7; 11 bases map to TRBD1. CDR1 is SGHVS and CDR2 is FNYEAQ in the germline V gene. This CDR3 is 16 amino acids long. J gave up 5 bases and V 3 bases, and 9 bases lay outside the gene matches. CDR3 sequence reads: CASSLTAGQGGNEQYF. For the CDR3, the DNA is TGTGCCAGCAGCTTGACAGCGGGACAGGGGGGCAACGAGCAGTACTTC.

The chain recombines TRBV7-2 with TRBJ2-7; no reliable D call. V shed 1 base and J shed 6 bases, with 13 bases lying between them. CDR3 length: 14 amino acids. The germline CDR1 and CDR2 sequences are SGHTA and FQGNSA. In DNA form, the CDR3 reads TGTGCCAGCAGCTTAGGGCTAGAGGTCTCCGAGCAGTACTTC. Residues: CASSLGLEVSEQYF.

The CDR3 loop is CASSVPWDRTNYGYTF. The CDR3 coding sequence is TGTGCCAGTAGTGTACCTTGGGACAGAACTAACTATGGCTACACCTTC. The chain couples TRBV19 to TRBJ1-2, with TRBD1 identical over 7 bases. Germline V gene lookup returns CDR1 LNHDA and CDR2 SQIVND (reference sequence). This CDR3 is 16 amino acids long. J was trimmed by 0 bases and V by 5 bases; bases with no gene match: 9.

V usage is TRBV5-1 and J usage is TRBJ1-2; tentative D call: TRBD1 (5 bases). The CDR3 runs 12 residues. The V gene's germline CDR1 is SGHRS and CDR2 YFSETQ. The V and J ends lost 1 base and 4 bases respectively, with 5 bases between them. CDR3 sequence: CASSLTGYGYTF. CDR3 DNA sequence: TGCGCCAGCAGCTTGACAGGCTATGGCTACACCTTC.

This chain connects TRBV12-1 to TRBJ2-1; TRBD2 is the table's D call and was not checked against the DNA. TRBV12-1 is noted as a pseudogene. This CDR3 spans 15 amino acids. CDR3 residues: CASSFRPGLEGEQFF. The DNA of the CDR3 is TGTGCCAGCAGCTTTAGGCCGGGGCTGGAGGGTGAGCAGTTCTTC.

This clone was counted once. The rearrangement joins TRBV10-3 to TRBJ1-2; 9 positions agree with TRBD1. CDR3 length equals 14 residues. V gave up 4 bases and J gave up 7 bases; unmatched junction bases: 7. Per germline, CDR1 ENHRY and CDR2 SYGVKD. The CDR3 DNA is TGTGCCATCAGTGTAACCGGGACAGGGCCTGGCTACACCTTC. Protein product: CAISVTGTGPGYTF.

The chain joins TRBV6-5 to TRBJ2-7; 9 nucleotides match TRBD1. The junction had 7 bases not matched to a gene; V was cut back by 6 bases and J by 4 bases. Germline assignment: CDR1 MNHEY and CDR2 SVGAGI. The CDR3 covers 14 residues. The CDR3 sequence is CASRPGTGQYEQYF. The CDR3 nucleotides are TGTGCCAGCAGACCTGGGACAGGGCAATACGAGCAGTACTTC.

The chain recombines TRBV5-1 with TRBJ1-2, with 8 bases aligning to TRBD1. Germline V gives CDR1 SGHRS, CDR2 YFSETQ. Trimming removed 2 bases from V and 0 bases from J; junction bases left unmatched: 6. The CDR3 contains 16 residues. CDR3 sequence (DNA): TGCGCCAGCAGCTTAAGGGCGGACAGGGCTAACTATGGCTACACCTTC. Translating gives CASSLRADRANYGYTF.

This sequence joins TRBV7-9 and TRBJ1-6, with D possibly matching TRBD1 (6 bases). V shed 2 bases and J shed 7 bases, with 18 bases lying between them. In germline, CDR1 is SEHNR, CDR2 FQNEAQ (reference sequence). The CDR3 covers 17 residues. CDR3 nucleotide sequence: TGTGCCAGCAGCTTATGGGGTGCGGGGGCGGAAAATTCACCCCTCCACTTT. Protein product: CASSLWGAGAENSPLHF.

The chain carries TRBV3-1 (or the pseudogene TRBV3-2) and TRBJ2-7; the D gene is possibly TRBD2 (5 bases). V was trimmed by 4 bases and J by 7 bases, leaving 14 bases between them. Germline CDR1 is LGHDT and CDR2 is YNNKEL (reference sequence). CDR3 size: 13 residues. The CDR3: CASSPTRVMEQYF. For the CDR3, the DNA is TGTGCCAGCAGCCCCACTAGGGTAATGGAGCAGTACTTC.

The chain couples TRBV6-5 to TRBJ2-3, with no clear D. CDR3 length: 12 residues. V lost 7 bases to trimming and J lost 6 bases, with 11 bases between them. Looked up from germline, CDR1 is MNHEY and CDR2 is SVGAGI. The chain's CDR3 is CASTSGWDTQYF. The DNA for the CDR3 is TGTGCCAGCACCTCAGGCTGGGATACGCAGTATTTT.

This clone has only one observation. This rearrangement joins TRBV19 to TRBJ1-1; D gene uncertain. Germline V gene sequence: CDR1 LNHDA, CDR2 SQIVND (reference sequence). The V end lost 11 bases, the J end lost 5 bases, and 15 bases lay between the germline ends. CDR3 size: 12 residues. CDR3 region: CASRLGGTEAFF. Written as DNA, the CDR3 is TGTGCCTCTAGACTTGGAGGAACTGAAGCTTTCTTT.

Comment on this clone: The same CDR3 arises from other DNA sequences in this sample as well. This chain uses TRBV12-3 or TRBV12-4 with TRBJ2-3; D remains unclear. Trimming removed 5 bases at V and 3 bases at J, with 3 bases between. This CDR3 region has 11 residues. CDR3 nucleotides: TGTGCCAGCAGTCAGACAGATACGCAGTATTTT. Translated, it gives CASSQTDTQYF.

The CDR3 coding sequence is TGTGCCAGCAGCCCGGGGACTAGCGGGGCAGGGAAGCAGTTCTTC. Translating gives CASSPGTSGAGKQFF. The chain combines TRBV7-9 with TRBJ2-1; 13 positions match TRBD2. CDR3 length equals 15 residues. Germline trimming cut 5 bases from V and 11 bases from J; bases unmatched to any gene: 9. Germline values: CDR1 SEHNR, CDR2 FQNEAQ (reference sequence).

This chain connects TRBV29-1 to TRBJ2-7; D gene ambiguous. V gave up 0 bases and J gave up 4 bases, with 4 bases separating them. The CDR3 has 11 amino acids. Per the germline V gene, CDR1 is SQVTM and CDR2 is ANQGSEA. CDR3 DNA: TGCAGCGTTGAAGACCGTTACGAGCAGTACTTC. It is translated as CSVEDRYEQYF.

To note about this clone: Other DNA sequences of this sample code for an identical CDR3. The chain employs TRBV9 and TRBJ2-1; D possibly corresponds to TRBD2 (6 bases). Germline V gene lookup returns CDR1 SGDLS and CDR2 YYNGEE. The length of the CDR3 is 14 residues. V gave up 0 bases and J gave up 7 bases, with 11 bases separating them. The CDR3 here is CASSVETSGNEQFF. The CDR3 DNA reads TGTGCCAGCAGCGTAGAGACTAGTGGAAATGAGCAGTTCTTC.

This clone was detected once. This chain connects TRBV4-1 to TRBJ2-1, with D tentatively TRBD1 (5 bases). There are 15 residues in the CDR3. Per germline, CDR1 MGHRA and CDR2 YSYEKL. With 6 bases removed from V and 0 bases from J, the gap between germline ends came to 12 bases. CDR3 region: CASSYDRSSYNEQFF. CDR3 bases: TGCGCCAGCAGTTACGACAGAAGCTCCTACAATGAGCAGTTCTTC.

This chain links TRBV6-6 with TRBJ1-5; 8 bases align to TRBD1. Germline CDR1 reads MNHNY; CDR2 reads SVGAGI (reference sequence). V dropped 6 bases and J dropped 0; count of bases not matched to a gene: 4. This CDR3 spans 15 amino acids. CDR3 sequence: CASRADRGSNQPQHF. The CDR3 DNA is TGTGCCAGCAGGGCCGACAGGGGTAGCAATCAGCCCCAGCATTTT.

The genes are TRBV13 and TRBJ2-1; 8 bases align to TRBD2. The CDR3 runs 13 residues. V lost 2 bases and J lost 8; bases outside the gene matches: 2. From germline, CDR1 is PRHDT and CDR2 FYEKMQ (reference sequence). This CDR3 is CASSLSGGDEQFF. DNA of the CDR3: TGTGCCAGCAGCTTATCCGGGGGGGATGAGCAGTTCTTC.

The chain uses TRBV6-5 and TRBJ2-7; D unresolved. With 2 bases removed from V and 5 bases from J, the gap between germline ends came to 10 bases. Germline values: CDR1 MNHEY, CDR2 SVGAGI. CDR3 length equals 13 residues. As DNA, the CDR3 is TGTGCCAGCAGTTACGATGACGCGGACGAGCAGTACTTC. Translating it yields CASSYDDADEQYF.

This chain links TRBV24-1 with TRBJ1-5; 8 positions agree with TRBD1. Trimming took 7 bases from V and 4 from J; bases not matched to a gene: 5. This CDR3 spans 14 amino acids. Germline V CDR1 and CDR2: KGHDR, SFDVKD. This CDR3 is CATSLGQGNQPQHF. The CDR3 region has the DNA TGTGCCACCAGCCTCGGACAGGGAAATCAGCCCCAGCATTTT.

A word on this clone: This sample also contains other DNA sequences that code for the same CDR3. The V call is TRBV29-1, the J call TRBJ1-2; D is unclear. V gave up 6 bases and J gave up 4 bases, with 6 bases separating them. CDR3 size: 10 residues. Germline CDR1 reads SQVTM; CDR2 reads ANQGSEA. CDR3 residues: CSVELYGYTF. CDR3 nucleotides: TGCAGCGTGGAGCTCTATGGCTACACCTTC.

This rearrangement joins TRBV5-6 to TRBJ2-7; the D gene is possibly TRBD2 (7 bases). This CDR3 spans 13 amino acids. The V end was cut by 2 bases, the J end by 6 bases, with 12 bases between. Germline-derived CDR1 and CDR2 are SGHDT and YYEEEE. The CDR3 sequence: CASSLFGGREQYF. The DNA for the CDR3 is TGTGCCAGCAGCTTATTCGGGGGGCGCGAGCAGTACTTC. The full variable domain, rest sourced from reference TRBV5-6 and TRBJ2-7, is DAGVTQSPTHLIKTRGQQVTLRCSPKSGHDTVSWYQQALGQGPQFIFQYYEEEERQRGNFPDRFSGHQFPNYSSELNVNALLLGDSALYLCASSLFGGREQYFGPGTRLTVT.